A selection of T cell receptor beta chains follows, all from one sample in a study of regulatory T cells in long-lasting Graves disease. MiXCR was run by TCRdb on the multiplex PCR reads, yielding one entry per CDR3 protein. The sample has roughly 400,000 distinct CDR3 sequences; roughly 20% are singletons. The sample was peripheral blood mononuclear cells (PBMCs), taken when the disease was refractory, from a patient treated with antithyroid drugs. The receptors originated from a female donor with Graves disease. Each CDR3 is given with its conserved first and last residue. D genes are given only for firm matches. The size entry is marked missing in some rows and otherwise reads once, few, many or a size class.

v_call: TRBV6-1
clone_size: .
d_call: TRBD2
j_call: TRBJ2-7
cdr3_aa: CASSTFGTSGRKPPYEQYF
cdr3_nt: TGTGCCAGCAGCACCTTTGGGACTAGCGGGAGGAAGCCACCCTACGAGCAGTACTTC

v_call: TRBV7-9
clone_size: few
d_call: .
j_call: TRBJ1-6
cdr3_aa: CASSIKPNSPLHF
cdr3_nt: TGTGCCAGCAGCATAAAACCTAATTCACCCCTCCACTTT

v_call: TRBV7-9
clone_size: few
d_call: .
j_call: TRBJ1-2
cdr3_aa: CASSTQSVDYGYTF
cdr3_nt: TGTGCCAGCAGTACCCAGTCGGTGGACTATGGCTACACCTTC

v_call: TRBV29-1
clone_size: many
d_call: TRBD2
j_call: TRBJ2-5
cdr3_aa: CSVEGLAAETQYF
cdr3_nt: TGCAGCGTTGAGGGACTAGCGGCAGAGACCCAGTACTTC

v_call: TRBV3-1
clone_size: many
d_call: TRBD1
j_call: TRBJ2-5
cdr3_aa: CASSQQTGLQETQYF
cdr3_nt: TGTGCCAGCAGCCAGCAGACAGGGCTCCAAGAGACCCAGTACTTC

v_call: TRBV12-3/TRBV12-4
clone_size: many
d_call: .
j_call: TRBJ2-2
cdr3_aa: CASRGTGGAGELFF
cdr3_nt: TGTGCCAGCAGGGGTACAGGGGGGGCCGGGGAGCTGTTTTTT

v_call: TRBV7-2
clone_size: many
d_call: .
j_call: TRBJ2-7
cdr3_aa: CASSLWADYSYEQYF
cdr3_nt: TGTGCCAGCAGCCTCTGGGCGGATTACTCCTACGAGCAGTACTTC

v_call: TRBV18
clone_size: .
d_call: .
j_call: TRBJ1-3
cdr3_aa: CASSPNRDGNTIYF
cdr3_nt: TGTGCCAGCTCACCAAACAGGGATGGAAACACCATATATTTT

v_call: TRBV20-1
clone_size: few
d_call: TRBD2
j_call: TRBJ2-2
cdr3_aa: CSASRTSGSTGELFF
cdr3_nt: TGCAGTGCTAGCAGGACTAGCGGGAGTACCGGGGAGCTGTTTTTT

v_call: TRBV5-6
clone_size: .
d_call: TRBD1
j_call: TRBJ1-2
cdr3_aa: CASSWDRAVNYGYTF
cdr3_nt: TGTGCCAGCAGCTGGGACAGGGCCGTTAACTATGGCTACACCTTC

v_call: TRBV5-1
clone_size: .
d_call: .
j_call: TRBJ2-7
cdr3_aa: CASGFTQSSYEQYF
cdr3_nt: TGCGCCAGCGGGTTTACCCAAAGTTCCTACGAGCAGTACTTC

v_call: TRBV29-1
clone_size: .
d_call: .
j_call: TRBJ1-4
cdr3_aa: CSAGGTMEEKLFF
cdr3_nt: TGCAGCGCTGGGGGGACAATGGAGGAAAAACTGTTTTTT

v_call: TRBV12-3/TRBV12-4
clone_size: many
d_call: .
j_call: TRBJ1-1
cdr3_aa: CASSLTGMNTEAFF
cdr3_nt: TGTGCCAGCAGCCTTACAGGGATGAACACTGAAGCTTTCTTT

v_call: TRBV3-1
clone_size: many
d_call: .
j_call: TRBJ2-7
cdr3_aa: CASSNSYEQYF
cdr3_nt: TGTGCCAGCAGTAACTCCTACGAGCAGTACTTC

v_call: TRBV7-9
clone_size: many
d_call: TRBD2
j_call: TRBJ2-7
cdr3_aa: CASSFSSGSNEQYF
cdr3_nt: TGTGCCAGCAGCTTCTCTAGCGGGTCAAACGAGCAGTACTTC

v_call: TRBV12-3/TRBV12-4
clone_size: .
d_call: .
j_call: TRBJ1-2
cdr3_aa: CASSTNRAFRGGYTF
cdr3_nt: TGTGCCAGCAGTACCAACCGAGCCTTTAGGGGAGGCTACACCTTC

v_call: TRBV28
clone_size: few
d_call: .
j_call: TRBJ2-3
cdr3_aa: CASSQGLTTPTDTQYF
cdr3_nt: TGTGCCAGCAGCCAAGGACTCACTACCCCCACAGATACGCAGTATTTT

v_call: TRBV7-8
clone_size: few
d_call: .
j_call: TRBJ2-7
cdr3_aa: CASSPSPGWSYEQYF
cdr3_nt: TGTGCCAGCAGCCCGAGCCCAGGGTGGTCCTACGAGCAGTACTTC

v_call: TRBV29-1
clone_size: many
d_call: TRBD1
j_call: TRBJ2-7
cdr3_aa: CSVETGGMGYEQYF
cdr3_nt: TGCAGCGTTGAGACAGGGGGCATGGGCTACGAGCAGTACTTC

v_call: TRBV29-1
clone_size: .
d_call: .
j_call: TRBJ1-1
cdr3_aa: CSVEGAANTEAFF
cdr3_nt: TGCAGCGTTGAAGGGGCGGCGAACACTGAAGCTTTCTTT

v_call: TRBV5-5
clone_size: many
d_call: .
j_call: TRBJ2-5
cdr3_aa: CASSWRGLGETQYF
cdr3_nt: TGTGCCAGCAGCTGGAGGGGGCTTGGGGAGACCCAGTACTTC

v_call: TRBV11-2
clone_size: .
d_call: .
j_call: TRBJ1-2
cdr3_aa: CASSLSQAGLYGYTF
cdr3_nt: TGTGCCAGCAGCCTCTCCCAAGCGGGCTTGTATGGCTACACCTTC

v_call: TRBV6-1
clone_size: .
d_call: .
j_call: TRBJ1-5
cdr3_aa: CASTSTLGNSKQPQHF
cdr3_nt: TGTGCCAGCACTTCAACACTGGGGAATTCAAAACAGCCCCAGCATTTT

v_call: TRBV2
clone_size: many
d_call: .
j_call: TRBJ1-1
cdr3_aa: CAGGQQTMNTEAFF
cdr3_nt: TGTGCCGGCGGGCAGCAGACGATGAACACTGAAGCTTTCTTT

v_call: TRBV18
clone_size: .
d_call: .
j_call: TRBJ1-2
cdr3_aa: CASSHGSVQANYGYTF
cdr3_nt: TGTGCCAGCTCACATGGATCTGTCCAAGCAAACTATGGCTACACCTTC

v_call: TRBV6-1
clone_size: many
d_call: .
j_call: TRBJ1-2
cdr3_aa: CASSARGLQGLYGYTF
cdr3_nt: TGTGCCAGCAGTGCTAGAGGGTTACAGGGCCTTTATGGCTACACCTTC

v_call: TRBV7-2
clone_size: many
d_call: .
j_call: TRBJ2-7
cdr3_aa: CASSWSYAEQYF
cdr3_nt: TGTGCCAGCAGCTGGAGCTATGCCGAGCAGTACTTC

v_call: TRBV20-1
clone_size: .
d_call: TRBD2
j_call: TRBJ2-7
cdr3_aa: CSARVRSGNSYEQYF
cdr3_nt: TGCAGTGCTAGGGTACGGAGCGGGAACTCCTACGAGCAGTACTTC

v_call: TRBV20-1
clone_size: .
d_call: TRBD1
j_call: TRBJ1-2
cdr3_aa: CSASQTGDYGYTF
cdr3_nt: TGCAGTGCTTCCCAGACAGGGGACTATGGCTACACCTTC

v_call: TRBV7-9
clone_size: .
d_call: TRBD1
j_call: TRBJ2-2
cdr3_aa: CASSSLSSGQFTGELFF
cdr3_nt: TGTGCCAGCAGCTCCCTGAGTTCGGGACAGTTCACCGGGGAGCTGTTTTTT

v_call: TRBV19
clone_size: .
d_call: .
j_call: TRBJ2-1
cdr3_aa: CASSPLGSGNEQFF
cdr3_nt: TGTGCCAGTAGTCCCCTGGGTAGTGGCAATGAGCAGTTCTTC

v_call: TRBV29-1
clone_size: .
d_call: .
j_call: TRBJ1-1
cdr3_aa: CSVHRSTEAFF
cdr3_nt: TGCAGCGTTCATAGGAGCACTGAAGCTTTCTTT

v_call: TRBV5-5
clone_size: .
d_call: .
j_call: TRBJ1-3
cdr3_aa: CASSSYGGAGNTIYF
cdr3_nt: TGTGCCAGCAGCTCTTACGGTGGAGCGGGAAACACCATATATTTT

v_call: TRBV20-1
clone_size: few
d_call: .
j_call: TRBJ2-5
cdr3_aa: CSARPGFLRETQYF
cdr3_nt: TGCAGTGCTAGGCCAGGGTTTTTGAGAGAGACCCAGTACTTC

v_call: TRBV28
clone_size: many
d_call: TRBD2
j_call: TRBJ2-4
cdr3_aa: CASSPPSGIAKNIQYF
cdr3_nt: TGTGCCAGCAGTCCTCCTAGCGGAATAGCCAAAAACATTCAGTACTTC

v_call: TRBV2
clone_size: many
d_call: TRBD1
j_call: TRBJ1-2
cdr3_aa: CASSSTGGPNGYTF
cdr3_nt: TGTGCCAGCAGTAGTACAGGGGGCCCTAATGGCTACACCTTC

v_call: TRBV7-9
clone_size: .
d_call: TRBD1
j_call: TRBJ2-7
cdr3_aa: CASSWGQVVSYEQYF
cdr3_nt: TGTGCCAGCAGCTGGGGACAGGTAGTCAGCTACGAGCAGTACTTC

v_call: TRBV10-3
clone_size: many
d_call: .
j_call: TRBJ1-5
cdr3_aa: CAISESRTDGGQPQHF
cdr3_nt: TGTGCCATCAGTGAGTCCCGGACGGATGGGGGTCAGCCCCAGCATTTT

v_call: TRBV20-1
clone_size: .
d_call: .
j_call: TRBJ1-5
cdr3_aa: CSARDFQARGNQPQHF
cdr3_nt: TGCAGTGCTAGAGATTTTCAGGCTAGGGGCAATCAGCCCCAGCATTTT

v_call: TRBV4-3
clone_size: few
d_call: TRBD1
j_call: TRBJ1-1
cdr3_aa: CASSPGTEGTEAFF
cdr3_nt: TGCGCCAGCAGCCCTGGGACAGAGGGCACTGAAGCTTTCTTT

v_call: TRBV20-1
clone_size: few
d_call: TRBD1
j_call: TRBJ2-2
cdr3_aa: CSALGQANTGELFF
cdr3_nt: TGCAGTGCCCTCGGACAGGCAAACACCGGGGAGCTGTTTTTT

v_call: TRBV30
clone_size: .
d_call: .
j_call: TRBJ2-3
cdr3_aa: CAWSVGGGRALYF
cdr3_nt: TGTGCCTGGAGTGTGGGGGGGGGCAGAGCTTTGTATTTT